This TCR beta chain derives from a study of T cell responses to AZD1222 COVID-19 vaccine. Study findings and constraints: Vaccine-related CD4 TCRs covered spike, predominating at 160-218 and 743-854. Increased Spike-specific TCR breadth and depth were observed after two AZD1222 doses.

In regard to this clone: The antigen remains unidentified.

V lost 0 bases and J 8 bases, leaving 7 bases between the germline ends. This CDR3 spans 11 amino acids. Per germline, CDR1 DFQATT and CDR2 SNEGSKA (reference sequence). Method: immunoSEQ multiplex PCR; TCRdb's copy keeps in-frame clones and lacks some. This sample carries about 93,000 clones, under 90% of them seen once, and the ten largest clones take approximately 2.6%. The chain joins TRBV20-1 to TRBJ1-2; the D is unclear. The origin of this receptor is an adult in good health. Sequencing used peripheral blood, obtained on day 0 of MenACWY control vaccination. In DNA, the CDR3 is TGCAGTGCTAGAGATCTGGAGGGCTACACCTTC. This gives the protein CSARDLEGYTF.